This T cell receptor (beta chain) was captured by sequencing in a study of control samples from healthy donors and cancer patients. Sequencing was performed with immunoSEQ multiplex PCR; in TCRdb, only in-frame clones are kept and a portion is missing. The sample includes 150,000 to 200,000 clones, approximately 94% of them seen just once. CDR1 is DFQATT, CDR2 SNEGSKA, per germline (reference sequence). Deletions cut 3 bases from V and 1 base from J, with 12 bases between. CDR3 length: 14 residues. The receptor comes from a woman between 35 and 50 years old in good health. The sequencing sample was made of blood. The chain recombines TRBV20-1 with TRBJ1-1, with D hard to call. The CDR3 nucleotides read TGCAGTGCTAGTAAACAGTTACAGAACACTGAAGCTTTCTTT. Residues: CSASKQLQNTEAFF.